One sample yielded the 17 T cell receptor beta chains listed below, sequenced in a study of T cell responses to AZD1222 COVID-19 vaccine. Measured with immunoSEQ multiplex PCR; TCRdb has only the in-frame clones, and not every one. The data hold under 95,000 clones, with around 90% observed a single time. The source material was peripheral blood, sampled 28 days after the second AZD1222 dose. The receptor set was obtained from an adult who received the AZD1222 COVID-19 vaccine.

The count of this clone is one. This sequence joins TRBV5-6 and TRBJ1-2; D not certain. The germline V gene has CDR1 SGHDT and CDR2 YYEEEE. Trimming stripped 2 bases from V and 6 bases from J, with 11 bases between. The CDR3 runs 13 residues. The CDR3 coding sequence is TGTGCCAGCAGCTTCGGGGAGAGGAATGGCTACACCTTC. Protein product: CASSFGERNGYTF. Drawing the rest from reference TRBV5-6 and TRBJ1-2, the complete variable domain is DAGVTQSPTHLIKTRGQQVTLRCSPKSGHDTVSWYQQALGQGPQFIFQYYEEEERQRGNFPDRFSGHQFPNYSSELNVNALLLGDSALYLCASSFGERNGYTFGSGTRLTVV.

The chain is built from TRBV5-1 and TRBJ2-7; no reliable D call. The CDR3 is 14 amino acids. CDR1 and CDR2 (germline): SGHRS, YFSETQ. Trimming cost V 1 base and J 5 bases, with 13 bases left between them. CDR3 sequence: CASSLSLGLDEQYF. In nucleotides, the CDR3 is TGCGCCAGCAGCTTGTCCCTGGGGTTGGACGAGCAGTACTTC.

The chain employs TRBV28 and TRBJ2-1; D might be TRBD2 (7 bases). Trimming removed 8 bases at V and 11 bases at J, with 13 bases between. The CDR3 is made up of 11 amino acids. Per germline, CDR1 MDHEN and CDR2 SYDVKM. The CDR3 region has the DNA TGTGCCAGCCTGAAGGGGGGGAAGCAGTTCTTC. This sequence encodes CASLKGGKQFF. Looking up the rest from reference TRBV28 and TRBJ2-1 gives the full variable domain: DVKVTQSSRYLVKRTGEKVFLECVQDMDHENMFWYRQDPGLGLRLIYFSYDVKMKEKGDIPEGYSVSREKKERFSLILESASTNQTSMYLCASLKGGKQFFGPGTRLTVL.

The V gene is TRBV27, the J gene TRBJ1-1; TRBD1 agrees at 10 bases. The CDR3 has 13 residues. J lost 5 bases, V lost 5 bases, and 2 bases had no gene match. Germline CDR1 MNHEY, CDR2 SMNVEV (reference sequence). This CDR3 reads CASSQGQGTEAFF. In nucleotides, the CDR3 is TGTGCCAGCAGTCAGGGACAGGGGACTGAAGCTTTCTTT.

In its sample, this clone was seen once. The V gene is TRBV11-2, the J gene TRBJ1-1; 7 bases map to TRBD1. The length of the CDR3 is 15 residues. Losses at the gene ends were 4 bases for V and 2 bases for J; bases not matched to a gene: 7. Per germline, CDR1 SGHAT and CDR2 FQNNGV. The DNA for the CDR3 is TGTGCCAGCAGCTCAAGACAGGGTGGAAACACTGAAGCTTTCTTT. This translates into CASSSRQGGNTEAFF.

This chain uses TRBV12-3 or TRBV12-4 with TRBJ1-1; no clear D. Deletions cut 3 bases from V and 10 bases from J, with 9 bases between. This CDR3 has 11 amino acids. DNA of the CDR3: TGTGCCAGCAGTTTTTGGGGAACAGCTTTCTTT. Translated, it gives CASSFWGTAFF.

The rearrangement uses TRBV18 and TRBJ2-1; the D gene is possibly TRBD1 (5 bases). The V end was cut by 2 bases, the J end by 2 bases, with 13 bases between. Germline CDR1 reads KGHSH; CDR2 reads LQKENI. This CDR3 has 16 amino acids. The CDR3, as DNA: TGTGCCAGCTCACCAGGCGCGGTAGGGGCCTACAATGAGCAGTTCTTC. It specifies CASSPGAVGAYNEQFF.

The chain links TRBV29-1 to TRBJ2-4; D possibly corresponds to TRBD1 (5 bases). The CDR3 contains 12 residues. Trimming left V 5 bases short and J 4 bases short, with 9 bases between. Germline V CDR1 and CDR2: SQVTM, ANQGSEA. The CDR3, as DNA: TGCAGCGTTCTCTCAGGGAAAAACATTCAGTACTTC. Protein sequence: CSVLSGKNIQYF.

CDR3 in amino acids: CASSKTGFNYEQYF. The CDR3 nucleotides read TGTGCCAGCAGCAAGACAGGGTTTAACTACGAGCAGTACTTC. The chain couples TRBV9 to TRBJ2-7, with TRBD1 identical over 7 bases. There are 14 residues in the CDR3. Germline lookup yields CDR1 SGDLS and CDR2 YYNGEE. Unmatched junction bases numbered 7, after V lost 4 bases and J lost 3 bases.

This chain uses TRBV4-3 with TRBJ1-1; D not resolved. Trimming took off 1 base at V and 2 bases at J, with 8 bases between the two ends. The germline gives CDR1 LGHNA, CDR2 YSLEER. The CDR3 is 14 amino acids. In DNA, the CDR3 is TGCGCCAGCAGCCAAGGACCCTTTAACACTGAAGCTTTCTTT. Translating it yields CASSQGPFNTEAFF.

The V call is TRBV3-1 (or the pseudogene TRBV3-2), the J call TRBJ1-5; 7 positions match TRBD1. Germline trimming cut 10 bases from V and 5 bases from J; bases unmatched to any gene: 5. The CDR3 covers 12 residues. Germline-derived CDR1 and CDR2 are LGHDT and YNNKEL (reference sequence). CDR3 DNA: TGTGCCATCGACAGGGCACATCAGCCCCAGCATTTT. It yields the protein CAIDRAHQPQHF.

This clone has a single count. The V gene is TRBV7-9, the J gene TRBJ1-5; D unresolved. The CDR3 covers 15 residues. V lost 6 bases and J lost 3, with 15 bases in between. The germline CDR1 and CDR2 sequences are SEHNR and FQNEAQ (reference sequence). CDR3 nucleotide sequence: TGTGCCAGCAGTTCATCCGGCCTTTTCAATCAGCCCCAGCATTTT. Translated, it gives CASSSSGLFNQPQHF.

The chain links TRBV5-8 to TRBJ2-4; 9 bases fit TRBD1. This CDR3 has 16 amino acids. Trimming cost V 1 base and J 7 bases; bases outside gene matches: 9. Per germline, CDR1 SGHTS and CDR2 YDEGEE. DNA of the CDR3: TGTGCCAGCAGCTTGATTGGGGGACAGGGTAGGAACATTCAGTACTTC. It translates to CASSLIGGQGRNIQYF.

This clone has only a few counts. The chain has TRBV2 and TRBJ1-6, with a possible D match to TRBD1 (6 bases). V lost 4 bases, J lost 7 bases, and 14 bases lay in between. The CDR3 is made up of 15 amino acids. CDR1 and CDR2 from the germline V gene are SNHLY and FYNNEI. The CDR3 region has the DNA TGTGCCAGCAGTGGTCGGGGGGCCTGGAATTCACCCCTCCACTTT. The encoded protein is CASSGRGAWNSPLHF.

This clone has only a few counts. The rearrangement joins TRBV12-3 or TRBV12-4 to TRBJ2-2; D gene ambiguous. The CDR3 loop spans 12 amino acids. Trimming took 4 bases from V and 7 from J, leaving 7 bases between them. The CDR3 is CASSYTVGELFF. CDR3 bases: TGTGCCAGCAGTTACACTGTCGGGGAGCTGTTTTTT.

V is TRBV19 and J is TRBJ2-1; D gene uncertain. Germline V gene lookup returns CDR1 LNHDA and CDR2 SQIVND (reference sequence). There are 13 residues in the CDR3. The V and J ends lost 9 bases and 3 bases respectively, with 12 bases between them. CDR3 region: CASQASGYNEQFF. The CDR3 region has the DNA TGTGCCAGCCAAGCGTCAGGCTACAATGAGCAGTTCTTC. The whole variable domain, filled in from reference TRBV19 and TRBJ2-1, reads DGGITQSPKYLFRKEGQNVTLSCEQNLNHDAMYWYRQDPGQGLRLIYYSQIVNDFQKGDIAEGYSVSREKKESFPLTVTSAQKNPTAFYLCASQASGYNEQFFGPGTRLTVL.

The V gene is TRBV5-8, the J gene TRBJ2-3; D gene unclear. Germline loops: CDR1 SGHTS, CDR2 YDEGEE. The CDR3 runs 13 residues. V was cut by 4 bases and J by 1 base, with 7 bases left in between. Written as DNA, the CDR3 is TGTGCCAGCAGCCTCTCGGGCACAGATACGCAGTATTTT. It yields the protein CASSLSGTDTQYF.